Sequencing of this T cell receptor (beta chain) was carried out in a study of blood T cell repertoires in COVID-19. Method: immunoSEQ multiplex PCR; TCRdb's copy keeps in-frame clones and lacks some. Of 73,000 or so clones in the sample, roughly 80% were seen once. Per germline, CDR1 SQVTM and CDR2 ANQGSEA. V was clipped by 7 bases and J by 4 bases; unmatched bases: 14. The CDR3 sequence is 15 residues long. This chain links TRBV29-1 with TRBJ1-2; 8 bases map to TRBD1. Sequencing used peripheral blood. The TCR comes from an older woman with acute or convalescent COVID-19. The CDR3 is CSAGGSPGGGYGYTF. The CDR3 nucleotides are TGCAGCGCCGGGGGGTCCCCAGGGGGCGGCTATGGCTACACCTTC. Filled out from reference TRBV29-1 and TRBJ1-2, the complete variable domain reads SAVISQKPSRDICQRGTSLTIQCQVDSQVTMMFWYRQQPGQSLTLIATANQGSEATYESGFVIDKFPISRPNLTFSTLTVSNMSPEDSSIYLCSAGGSPGGGYGYTFGSGTRLTVV.